This T cell receptor (beta chain) comes out of a study of shared clonotypes between healthy human individuals (dated by TCRdb to the early 2020s). Context from the whole study: A couple of women and three men aged 18 to 49 years were included in the cohort. Different laboratories and diverse techniques were used to prepare libraries and sequence TCR repertoires, to increase sequencing depth and limit assay-specific biases. To estimate repertoire size and how much clonotypes are shared between individuals, the study performed deep sequencing of blood TCR repertoires from roughly five healthy adults. Each donor's leukapheresis produced roughly between about 0.9 and 9.5 billion PBMCs.

TCR CDR3 regions were amplified from genomic DNA by multiplex PCR using the deep immunoSEQ assay. Genomic DNA extracted from each cell subset was distributed evenly over all wells of several immunoSEQ 96-well plates, and each plate served as one replicate. Each replicate PCR for unsorted PBMC received about 310 ng genomic DNA, equal to about 30,000 T cell genomes. Ten immunoSEQ deep assay plates were used to sequence the unsorted PBMC genomic DNA. Purified libraries were measured with a Qubit 3.0 fluorometer, size-checked on a Bioanalyzer 2100, and measured again with the KAPA Library Quantification kit. Each immunoSEQ 96-well plate was sequenced on its own single-read 150-cycle Illumina NextSeq 550 flow cell. In the authors' own workflow: The immunoSEQ output contained only junctional sequences without quality scores, so filtering could not match that applied to full-length reads. Sequences were annotated with PyIR, a Python wrapper for IgBLAST v1.9, using IMGT germline references to assign V/J genes and CDR3. Reads were removed for weak V/J assignments (E-value above 1e-6), missing CDR3, stop codons, out-of-frame junctions, or ambiguous translated residues. V3J clonotypes were defined as sequences sharing the same inferred V gene, J gene, and CDR3 amino acid sequence. The percentage overlap between two repertoires was calculated by dividing the number of shared unique clonotypes by the size of the smaller repertoire. Repertoire richness was assessed with RTK rarefaction, the Chao1 estimator, and Recon v2.1 estimates of unobserved clonotypes. TCRdb holds this immuneACCESS table with in-frame rearrangements only. Some clones are missing; in checked studies, unresolved V genes explain under half, and the rest has no known cause. V and J calls plus clone size are reproduced from that table; the DNA served to infer D and trimming. Counted in this sample were fewer than 600,000 clones; around 79% of them appeared once. 10% to 15% of the sample is held by the ten biggest clonotypes.

The donors were healthy, HIV-negative adults with no recently reported acute infections or vaccinations. All donors were Caucasian adults living in Nashville, Tennessee, USA. For unsorted samples, some 100 million PBMCs were counted and genomic DNA was extracted with the QIAamp DNA Blood Mini kit. Blood was collected by leukapheresis, and PBMCs were isolated by Ficoll-Histopaque density gradient centrifugation and then cryopreserved in liquid nitrogen vapor phase. Study-wide findings and limitations: Sampling was limited to blood, and TCR repertoires in tissue likely differ from TCR repertoires in blood. Based on pairwise subsampling, the degree of clonotype sharing among donors was expected to be affected by sequencing depth. Because the study included only a small number of donors, the genetic and exposure-history diversity represented was limited.

Its CDR3 holds 14 amino acids, cysteine through phenylalanine. Solely the CDR3 DNA is kept, with 42 bases framed from the first base. The germline V gene encodes CDR1 MGHRA and CDR2 YSYEKL. V trim: 3 bases; J trim: 4 bases; unmatched bases: 5. This clone has just a few counts. Its binding antigen is unknown. Base qualities are missing; no much larger clone stands one base away. Sequencing was done on a sample of PBMCs. The chain was built from TRBV4-1 and TRBJ2-7; 8 central bases correspond to TRBD1. The TCR was taken from a woman in her forties in good health. Some clones in this sample may be carry-over from other donors' samples. The DNA is TGCGCCAGCAGCCATGAAAACAGGGGGTACGAGCAGTACTTC. Its protein is CASSHENRGYEQYF.